This T cell receptor beta chain was identified in a study of Graves' ophthalmopathy and Graves' hyperthyroidism. This clonotype showed up many times. Germline V lookup: CDR1 SEHNR, CDR2 FQNEAQ (reference sequence). This CDR3 contains 13 residues. V lost 0 bases and J lost 8, with 8 bases in between. The authors amplified TCR beta CDR3 regions, and they did so from RNA transcripts for repertoire sequencing. Amplification began with first-round RT-PCR using HTBI primers, then second-round multiplex PCR was performed. TCRdb redid the calling of the multiplex PCR reads with MiXCR, one entry per CDR3 protein. The sample comprises roughly 350,000 distinct CDR3 sequences, 17% of which are singletons, and 2.4% rests with the top ten.

The V gene is TRBV7-9, the J gene TRBJ1-5; D not certain. Source material: peripheral blood. The clonotype comes from an adult woman with stable Graves' hyperthyroidism. CDR3 nucleotide sequence: TGTGCCAGCAGCTTAGCGTACGGGGAGCCCCAGCATTTT. This sequence encodes CASSLAYGEPQHF. Full variable domain (remainder filled in from reference TRBV7-9 and TRBJ1-5): DTGVSQNPRHKITKRGQNVTFRCDPISEHNRLYWYRQTLGQGPEFLTYFQNEAQLEKSRLLSDRFSAERPKGSFSTLEIQRTEQGDSAMYLCASSLAYGEPQHFGDGTRLSIL.